Reported below is one TCR beta chain. This receptor's antigen is unknown. No much larger clone exists at a distance of one base, and base qualities are not known. This sample was included in a study of blood T cell repertoires in COVID-19 (dated by TCRdb to 2020 to 2021). Concerning the study at large: Samples from collaborators originated in the United States, Italy and Spain and spanned both the acute and convalescent phases of COVID-19. The material from the prospective study consisted of cDNA or gDNA derived from T cells, B-cell-depleted T cells, or PBMCs. Deeply sampled blood TCRbeta repertoires from subjects exposed to, actively infected with, or recovered from COVID-19 were included in the dataset. The repertoires were released in a freely available public database intended as a resource for research on the immune response to SARS-CoV-2. Samples were obtained from the ongoing ImmuneRACE study (first 160 participants) and from roughly 1,300 subjects provided by 6 global collaborators. The sample metadata nearly always contained a de-identified subject ID, COVID-19 status, age in years and sex. Where HLA class I and class II types were available, the types were taken from metadata supplied by the sample provider, not from assay-based typing.

Study-wide findings and limitations: How much clinical and demographic metadata was included differed by source and by participant, and the metadata was provided uncurated.

V loses 5 bases, J loses 2 bases, and the germline ends lie 16 bases apart. Based on the germline V gene (reference sequence), the CDR1 and CDR2 sequences are LNHDA and SQIVND. The CDR3 has 15 amino acids, counting the end cysteine and phenylalanine. CDR3 DNA is the only sequence kept; it has 45 bases, read in frame from the first base. TCRbeta CDR3 regions were amplified from genomic DNA by means of the immunoSEQ Assay, a bias-controlled multiplex PCR. The paper's data handling went like this. The number of nucleated cells in each sample was estimated by amplification of reference gene primers within the assay. Sequence reads were collapsed and filtered to measure the absolute abundance of every unique TCRbeta CDR3 rearrangement. Productive Simpson clonality was computed per sample as the square root of Simpson's diversity index over productive rearrangements. Held by TCRdb, this immuneACCESS table contains in-frame sequences only and omits some clones. Under half of the omission traces to an unresolved V gene where checked; the cause of the rest is unknown. From that table come the V and J calls and clone size; the DNA was used to work out D and trimming. The sample records 140,000 to 150,000 clones, around 87% of which are singletons. The ten largest clones add up to 8% to 9% of the sample.

The collaborating institutions used their own protocols to collect whole blood in K2EDTA tubes. For TCRbeta analysis, collaborator samples were shipped as frozen whole blood, as isolated PBMCs, or as DNA extracted from either sample type. The receptor chain draws on TRBV19 and TRBJ2-7; 5 matching bases give a weak D call of TRBD1. The TCR sequence derives from a woman aged 45-60 years with active or convalescent COVID-19. Sequencing was carried out using peripheral blood. The sequenced DNA is TGTGCCAGTAGTCTCTCTTCAGGGTCGGCCTACGAGCAGTACTTC. This translates into CASSLSSGSAYEQYF.